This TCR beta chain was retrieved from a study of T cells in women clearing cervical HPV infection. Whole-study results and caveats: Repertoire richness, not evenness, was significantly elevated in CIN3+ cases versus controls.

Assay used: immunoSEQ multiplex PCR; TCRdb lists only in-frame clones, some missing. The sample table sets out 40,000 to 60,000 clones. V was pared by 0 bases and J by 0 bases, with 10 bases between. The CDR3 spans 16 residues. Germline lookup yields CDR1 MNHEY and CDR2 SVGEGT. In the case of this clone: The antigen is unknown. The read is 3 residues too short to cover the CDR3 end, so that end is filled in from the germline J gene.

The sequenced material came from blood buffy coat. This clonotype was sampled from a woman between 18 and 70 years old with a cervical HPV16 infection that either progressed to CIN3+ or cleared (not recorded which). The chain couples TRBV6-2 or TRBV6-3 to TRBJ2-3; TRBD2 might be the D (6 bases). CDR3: CASSYSRGSSTDTQYF. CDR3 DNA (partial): TGTGCCAGCAGTTACTCGCGGGGAAGCAGCACAGATACG.